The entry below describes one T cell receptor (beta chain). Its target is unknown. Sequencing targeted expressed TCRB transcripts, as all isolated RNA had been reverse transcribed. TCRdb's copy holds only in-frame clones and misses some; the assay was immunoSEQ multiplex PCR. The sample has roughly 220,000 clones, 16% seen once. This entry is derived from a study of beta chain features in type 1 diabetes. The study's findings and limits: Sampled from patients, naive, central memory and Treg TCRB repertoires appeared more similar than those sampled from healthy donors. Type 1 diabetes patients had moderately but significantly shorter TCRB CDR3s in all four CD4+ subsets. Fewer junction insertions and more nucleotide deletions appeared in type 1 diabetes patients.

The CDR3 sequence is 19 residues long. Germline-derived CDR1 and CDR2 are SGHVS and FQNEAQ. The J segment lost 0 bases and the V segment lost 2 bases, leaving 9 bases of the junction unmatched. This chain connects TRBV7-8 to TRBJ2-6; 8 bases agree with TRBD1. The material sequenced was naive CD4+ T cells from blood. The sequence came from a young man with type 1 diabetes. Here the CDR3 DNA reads TGTGCCAGCAGCTTAACATGGACAGGGCCAAGCTCTGGGGCCAACGTCCTGACTTTC. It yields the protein CASSLTWTGPSSGANVLTF.